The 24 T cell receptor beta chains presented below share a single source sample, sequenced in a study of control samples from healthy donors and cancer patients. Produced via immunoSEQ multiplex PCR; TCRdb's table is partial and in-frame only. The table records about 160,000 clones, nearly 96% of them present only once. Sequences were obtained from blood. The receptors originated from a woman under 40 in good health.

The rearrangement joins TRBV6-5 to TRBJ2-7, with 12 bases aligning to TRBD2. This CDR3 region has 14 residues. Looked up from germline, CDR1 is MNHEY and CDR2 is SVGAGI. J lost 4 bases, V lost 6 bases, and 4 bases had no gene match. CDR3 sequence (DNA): TGTGCCAGCAGGACTAGCGGGGGAAGGTACGAGCAGTACTTC. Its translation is CASRTSGGRYEQYF.

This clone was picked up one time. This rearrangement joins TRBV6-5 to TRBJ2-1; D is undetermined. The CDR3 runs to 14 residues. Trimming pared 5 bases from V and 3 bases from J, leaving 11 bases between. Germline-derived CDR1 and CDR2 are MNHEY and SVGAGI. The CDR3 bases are TGTGCCAGCAGTCCACTAAAGGGCTACAATGAGCAGTTCTTC. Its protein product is CASSPLKGYNEQFF.

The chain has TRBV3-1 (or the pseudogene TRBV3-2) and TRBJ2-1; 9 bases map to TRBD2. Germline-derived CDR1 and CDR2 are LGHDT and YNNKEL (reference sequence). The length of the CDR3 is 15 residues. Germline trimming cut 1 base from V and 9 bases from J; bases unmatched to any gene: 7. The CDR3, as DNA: TGTGCCAGCAGCCAAGGTAGCGGGGGCTACGGTGAGCAGTTCTTC. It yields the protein CASSQGSGGYGEQFF.

The CDR3 protein is CAISESGRNEQFF. CDR3 DNA: TGTGCCATCAGTGAGTCCGGCAGAAATGAGCAGTTCTTC. The V and J genes are TRBV10-3 and TRBJ2-1; D gene ambiguous. Trimming took 0 bases from V and 7 from J, leaving 7 bases between them. The CDR3 extends over 13 amino acids. Germline assignment: CDR1 ENHRY and CDR2 SYGVKD.

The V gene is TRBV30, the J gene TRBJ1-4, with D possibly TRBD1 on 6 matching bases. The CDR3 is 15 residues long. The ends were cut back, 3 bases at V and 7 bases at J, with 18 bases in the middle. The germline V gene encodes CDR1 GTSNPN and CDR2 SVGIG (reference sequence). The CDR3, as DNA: TGTGCCTGGAGGATGAGCTACAGGGAGAGTGAAAAACTGTTTTTT. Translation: CAWRMSYRESEKLFF.

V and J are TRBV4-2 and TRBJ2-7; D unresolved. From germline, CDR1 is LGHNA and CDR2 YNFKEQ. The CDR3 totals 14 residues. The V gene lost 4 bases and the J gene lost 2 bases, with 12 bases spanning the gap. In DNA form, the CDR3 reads TGTGCCAGCAGCCCTTCGACAAGAACCTACGAGCAGTACTTC. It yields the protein CASSPSTRTYEQYF.

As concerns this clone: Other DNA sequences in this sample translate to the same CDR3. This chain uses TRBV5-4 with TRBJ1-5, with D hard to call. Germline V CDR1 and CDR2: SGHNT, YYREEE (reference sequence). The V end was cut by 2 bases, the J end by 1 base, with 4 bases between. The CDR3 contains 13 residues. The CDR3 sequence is CASSLDSNQPQHF. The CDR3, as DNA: TGTGCCAGCAGCTTAGACAGCAATCAGCCCCAGCATTTT.

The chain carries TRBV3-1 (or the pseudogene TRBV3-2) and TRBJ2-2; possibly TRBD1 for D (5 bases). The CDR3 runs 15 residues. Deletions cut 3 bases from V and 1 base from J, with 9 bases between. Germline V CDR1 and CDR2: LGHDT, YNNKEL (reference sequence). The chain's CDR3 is CASSHRTRNTGELFF. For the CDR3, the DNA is TGTGCCAGCAGCCACAGGACACGGAACACCGGGGAGCTGTTTTTT.

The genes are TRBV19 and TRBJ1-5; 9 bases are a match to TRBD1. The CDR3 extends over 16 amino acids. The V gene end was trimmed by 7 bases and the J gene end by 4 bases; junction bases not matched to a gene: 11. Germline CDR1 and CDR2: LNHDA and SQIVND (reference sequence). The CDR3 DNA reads TGTGCCAGTACCACCCCCGGGACAGGGCAAAATCAGCCCCAGCATTTT. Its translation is CASTTPGTGQNQPQHF. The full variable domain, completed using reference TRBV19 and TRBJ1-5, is DGGITQSPKYLFRKEGQNVTLSCEQNLNHDAMYWYRQDPGQGLRLIYYSQIVNDFQKGDIAEGYSVSREKKESFPLTVTSAQKNPTAFYLCASTTPGTGQNQPQHFGDGTRLSIL.

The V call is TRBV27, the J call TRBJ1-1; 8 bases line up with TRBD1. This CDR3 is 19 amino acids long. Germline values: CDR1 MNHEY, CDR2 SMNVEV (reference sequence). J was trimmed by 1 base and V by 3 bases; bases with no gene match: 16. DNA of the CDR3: TGTGCCAGCAGTTTTCTGAAGGGACAGGCCGTAACTAGGAACACTGAAGCTTTCTTT. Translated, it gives CASSFLKGQAVTRNTEAFF.

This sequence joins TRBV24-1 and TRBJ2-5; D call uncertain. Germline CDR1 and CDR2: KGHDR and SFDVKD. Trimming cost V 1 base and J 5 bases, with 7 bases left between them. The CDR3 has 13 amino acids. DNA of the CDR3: TGTGCCACCAGTGATTTAGGCCCTGAGACCCAGTACTTC. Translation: CATSDLGPETQYF.

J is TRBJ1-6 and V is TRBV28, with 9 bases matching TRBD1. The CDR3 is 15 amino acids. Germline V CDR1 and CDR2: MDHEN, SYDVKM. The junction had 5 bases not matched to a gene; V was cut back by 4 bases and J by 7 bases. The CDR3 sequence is CASSSTGGLNSPLHF. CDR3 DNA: TGTGCCAGCAGTTCAACAGGGGGCTTGAATTCACCCCTCCACTTT. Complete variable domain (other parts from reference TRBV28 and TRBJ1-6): DVKVTQSSRYLVKRTGEKVFLECVQDMDHENMFWYRQDPGLGLRLIYFSYDVKMKEKGDIPEGYSVSREKKERFSLILESASTNQTSMYLCASSSTGGLNSPLHFGNGTRLTVT.

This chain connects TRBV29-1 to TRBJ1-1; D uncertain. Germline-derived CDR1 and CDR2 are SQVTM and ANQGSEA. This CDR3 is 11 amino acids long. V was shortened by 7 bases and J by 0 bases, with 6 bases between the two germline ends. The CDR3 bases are TGCAGCGCCACCTTGAACACTGAAGCTTTCTTT. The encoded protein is CSATLNTEAFF.

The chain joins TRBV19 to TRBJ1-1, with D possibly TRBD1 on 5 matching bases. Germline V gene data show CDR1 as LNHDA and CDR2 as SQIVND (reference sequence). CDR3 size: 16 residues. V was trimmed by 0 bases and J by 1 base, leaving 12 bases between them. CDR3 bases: TGTGCCAGTAGTATAGACCCAGGGATTTCGAACACTGAAGCTTTCTTT. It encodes CASSIDPGISNTEAFF.

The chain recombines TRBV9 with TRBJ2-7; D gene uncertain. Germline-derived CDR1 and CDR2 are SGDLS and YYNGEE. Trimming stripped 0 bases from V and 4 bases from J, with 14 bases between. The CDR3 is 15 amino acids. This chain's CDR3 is CASSVDAGLGYEQYF. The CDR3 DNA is TGTGCCAGCAGCGTAGATGCAGGCCTAGGGTACGAGCAGTACTTC.

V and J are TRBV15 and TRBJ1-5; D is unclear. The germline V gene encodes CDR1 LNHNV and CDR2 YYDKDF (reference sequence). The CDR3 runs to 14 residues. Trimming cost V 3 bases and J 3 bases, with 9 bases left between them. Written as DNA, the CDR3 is TGTGCCACCAGCAGCCCGTCGCCCAATCAGCCCCAGCATTTT. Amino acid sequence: CATSSPSPNQPQHF.

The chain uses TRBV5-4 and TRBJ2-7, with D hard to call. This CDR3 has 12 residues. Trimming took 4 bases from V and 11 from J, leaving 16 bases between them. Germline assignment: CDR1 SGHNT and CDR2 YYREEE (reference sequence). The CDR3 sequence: CASSAPDRVKYF. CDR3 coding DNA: TGTGCCAGCAGCGCGCCGGACCGAGTAAAGTACTTC.

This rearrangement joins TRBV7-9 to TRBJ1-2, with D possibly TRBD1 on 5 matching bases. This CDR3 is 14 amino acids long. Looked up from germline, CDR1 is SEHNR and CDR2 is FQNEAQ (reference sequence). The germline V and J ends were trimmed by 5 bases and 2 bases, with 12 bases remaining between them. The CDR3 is CASSTPQGNYGYTF. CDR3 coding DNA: TGTGCCAGCAGCACACCGCAGGGAAACTATGGCTACACCTTC.

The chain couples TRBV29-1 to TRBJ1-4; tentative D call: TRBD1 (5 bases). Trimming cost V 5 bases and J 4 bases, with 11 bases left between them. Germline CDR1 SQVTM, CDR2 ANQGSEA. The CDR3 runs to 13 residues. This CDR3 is CSVRQRLNEKLFF. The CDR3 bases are TGCAGCGTTAGACAGAGACTTAATGAAAAACTGTTTTTT.

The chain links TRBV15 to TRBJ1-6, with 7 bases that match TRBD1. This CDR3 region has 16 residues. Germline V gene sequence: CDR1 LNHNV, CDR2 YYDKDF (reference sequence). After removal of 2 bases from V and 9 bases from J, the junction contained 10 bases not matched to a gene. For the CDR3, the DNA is TGTGCCACCAGCAGACCCTCCGGGACAGCCATTTCACCCCTCCACTTT. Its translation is CATSRPSGTAISPLHF.

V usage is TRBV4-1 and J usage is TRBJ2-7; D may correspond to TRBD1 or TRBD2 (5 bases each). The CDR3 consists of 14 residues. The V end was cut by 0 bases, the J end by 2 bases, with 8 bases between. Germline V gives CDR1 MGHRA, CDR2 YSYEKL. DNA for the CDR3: TGCGCCAGCAGCCAAGAGCCGGGGCCCTACGAGCAGTACTTC. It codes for CASSQEPGPYEQYF.

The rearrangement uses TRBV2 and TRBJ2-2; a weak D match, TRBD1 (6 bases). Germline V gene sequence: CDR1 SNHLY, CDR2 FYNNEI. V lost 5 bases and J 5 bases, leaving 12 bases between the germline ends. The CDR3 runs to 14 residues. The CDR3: CASSTGFGTGELFF. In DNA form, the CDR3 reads TGTGCCAGCAGTACAGGGTTCGGAACCGGGGAGCTGTTTTTT.

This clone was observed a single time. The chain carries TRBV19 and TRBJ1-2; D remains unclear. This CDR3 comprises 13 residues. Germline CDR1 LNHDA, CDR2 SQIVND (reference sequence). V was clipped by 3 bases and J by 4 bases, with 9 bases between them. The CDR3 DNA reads TGTGCCAGTAGTATGGGCAGTTTCTATGGCTACACCTTC. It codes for CASSMGSFYGYTF.

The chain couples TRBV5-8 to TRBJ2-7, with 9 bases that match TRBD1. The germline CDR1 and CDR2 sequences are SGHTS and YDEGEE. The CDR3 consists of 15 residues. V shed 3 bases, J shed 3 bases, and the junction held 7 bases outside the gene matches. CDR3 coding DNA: TGTGCCAGCAGCTGGGGGGACAGGGCAAACTACGAGCAGTACTTC. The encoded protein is CASSWGDRANYEQYF.